One and the same sample provided the 7 T cell receptor beta chains below, sequenced in a study of graft-versus-host responses after intestinal transplantation. Clones were sequenced by immunoSEQ multiplex PCR, and TCRdb holds only the in-frame ones, with some missing. This table has about 89,000 clones, roughly 91% appearing once. These receptors are not linked to any known antigen. The material sequenced was unstimulated CD4+ T cells sorted from spleen or lymph node cells, taken before intestinal transplant. These TCRs come from a human donor who received an intestinal transplant.

The rearrangement joins TRBV5-4 to TRBJ1-2, with a tentative D call TRBD1 (5 bases). CDR1 and CDR2 from the germline V gene are SGHNT and YYREEE (reference sequence). Trimming cost V 2 bases and J 5 bases, with 13 bases left between them. This CDR3 has 14 amino acids. The CDR3 region is CASSLRDRVYGYTF. For the CDR3, the DNA is TGTGCCAGCAGCTTAAGAGACAGAGTGTATGGCTACACCTTC.

The V call is TRBV12-5, the J call TRBJ1-4, with 8 positions matching TRBD1. The CDR3 totals 14 residues. Losses at the gene ends were 6 bases for V and 4 bases for J; bases not matched to a gene: 4. Germline lookup yields CDR1 LGHNT and CDR2 FRNRAP. CDR3 sequence reads: CASGTGQVNEKLFF. The CDR3 DNA reads as TGTGCTAGTGGGACGGGACAGGTTAATGAAAAACTGTTTTTT.

The chain is built from TRBV29-1 and TRBJ2-7; D ambiguous. The CDR3 is 11 residues long. Trimming left V 3 bases short and J 8 bases short, with 11 bases between. Germline V gene lookup returns CDR1 SQVTM and CDR2 ANQGSEA. The CDR3 DNA reads as TGCAGCGTTGACACCTCGCTACAGCAGTACTTC. Amino acids: CSVDTSLQQYF.

The chain carries TRBV25-1 and TRBJ2-3; 7 bases map to TRBD2. V shed 3 bases and J 6 bases; nucleotides not matched to a gene: 6. The CDR3 loop spans 14 amino acids. Germline loops: CDR1 MGHDK, CDR2 SYGVNS. The CDR3 nucleotides read TGTGCCAGCAGTGACCAGCGGGGATACGATACGCAGTATTTT. Translated: CASSDQRGYDTQYF.

The chain has TRBV7-2 and TRBJ2-7; 11 positions match TRBD1. CDR3 length equals 15 residues. V dropped 1 base and J dropped 4; count of bases not matched to a gene: 3. The germline V gene has CDR1 SGHTA and CDR2 FQGNSA. The CDR3 loop reads CASSLDGQGAYEQYF. The CDR3 DNA sequence: TGTGCCAGCAGCTTAGATGGACAGGGGGCTTACGAGCAGTACTTC.

This chain joins TRBV5-4 and TRBJ2-1; the D is unclear. The germline CDR1 and CDR2 sequences are SGHNT and YYREEE (reference sequence). The CDR3 spans 12 residues. Trimming pared 0 bases from V and 9 bases from J, leaving 7 bases between. CDR3 in amino acids: CASSLDRGEQFF. As DNA, the CDR3 is TGTGCCAGCAGCTTGGACCGAGGTGAGCAGTTCTTC.

The V gene is TRBV9, the J gene TRBJ1-2, with 10 bases lining up with TRBD1. Germline V gene data show CDR1 as SGDLS and CDR2 as YYNGEE. CDR3 length: 15 residues. Trimming cost V 2 bases and J 4 bases; bases outside gene matches: 5. The CDR3 here is CASSVLGTGVYGYTF. The CDR3 bases are TGTGCCAGCAGCGTTCTAGGGACAGGGGTCTATGGCTACACCTTC.